This T cell receptor beta chain stems from a study of blood T cell repertoires in COVID-19. Study-level information: COVID-19 samples collected from the United States, Italy and Spain covered acute and convalescent phases. Nucleic acid was either cDNA or gDNA, and it came from T cells, B-cell-depleted T cells, or PBMCs.

Per germline, CDR1 SNHLY and CDR2 FYNNEI. This CDR3 has 16 residues. The V gene end was trimmed by 2 bases and the J gene end by 3 bases; junction bases not matched to a gene: 6. In the source study's methods: Counts of nucleated cells, estimated from reference gene primer amplification, were obtained. Libraries were prepared by immunoSEQ multiplex PCR; TCRdb keeps only in-frame clonotypes and omits some of them. Clone size and V and J calls were adopted from that table, with D and trimming inferred from the DNA. The table shows around 99,000 clones, with 84% occurring only once. The chain employs TRBV2 and TRBJ2-1; TRBD1 aligns across 8 bases. The specimen sequenced was peripheral blood. The TCR originated in a woman between 50 and 59 years old with acute or convalescent COVID-19. CDR3 residues: CASSESTGVNYNEQFF. The CDR3 DNA follows: TGTGCCAGCAGTGAATCGACAGGGGTGAACTACAATGAGCAGTTCTTC.